The sequence of this TCR beta chain was determined in a study of OX40 agonist ivuxolimab in advanced cancers. Study-wide context: Partial responses were recorded for three patients, including one with hepatocellular carcinoma and two with cutaneous melanoma.

This CDR3 has 13 residues. From germline, CDR1 is SGHRS and CDR2 YFSETQ. Trimming left V 5 bases short and J 2 bases short, with 11 bases between. Profiled with immunoSEQ multiplex PCR; TCRdb holds only in-frame clones, not every one. The sample records tens of thousands of clones, approximately 90% being singletons. This clone was counted only a few times. The source of this sequence is an adult with an advanced solid tumor such as melanoma, head and neck, liver or kidney cancer. The chain carries TRBV5-1 and TRBJ2-7, with a tentative D call TRBD2 (6 bases). The material sequenced was CD4+ or CD8+ T cells sorted from blood, taken in a trial of the OX40 agonist ivuxolimab. This CDR3 reads CASRVGGPYEQYF. The CDR3 DNA reads TGCGCCAGCAGGGTCGGGGGTCCCTACGAGCAGTACTTC.